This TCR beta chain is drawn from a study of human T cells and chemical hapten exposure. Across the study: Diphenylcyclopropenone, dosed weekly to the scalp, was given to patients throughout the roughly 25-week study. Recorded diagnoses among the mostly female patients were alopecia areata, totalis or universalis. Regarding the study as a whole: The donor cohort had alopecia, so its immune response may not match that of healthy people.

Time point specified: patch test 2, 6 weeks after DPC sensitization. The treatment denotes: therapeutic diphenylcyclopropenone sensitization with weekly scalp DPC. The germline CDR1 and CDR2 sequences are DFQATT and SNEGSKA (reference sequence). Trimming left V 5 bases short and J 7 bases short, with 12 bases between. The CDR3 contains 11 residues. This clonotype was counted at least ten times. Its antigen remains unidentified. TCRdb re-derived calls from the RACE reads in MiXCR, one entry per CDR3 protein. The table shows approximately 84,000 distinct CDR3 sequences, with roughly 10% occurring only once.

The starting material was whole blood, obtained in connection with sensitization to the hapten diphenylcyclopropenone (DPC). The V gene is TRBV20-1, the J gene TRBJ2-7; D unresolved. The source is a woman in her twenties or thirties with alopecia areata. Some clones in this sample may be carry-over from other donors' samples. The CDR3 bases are TGCAGTGCTGGGATCTTAGGAGAGCAGTACTTC. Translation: CSAGILGEQYF.